Listed below are T cell receptor beta chains from one sample, sequenced in a study of T cell responses to AZD1222 COVID-19 vaccine. Clones were sequenced by immunoSEQ multiplex PCR, and TCRdb holds only the in-frame ones, with some missing. The sample lists roughly 120,000 clones; 91% were seen once. Sequencing was performed on peripheral blood, taken on day 0 of AZD1222 vaccination. The receptors stem from an adult in good health. CDR3s include the opening cysteine and the closing phenylalanine or tryptophan. A D gene is named only where the DNA matches it firmly. Some rows mark clone size as missing; the rest say once, few, many or name a class of expanded clone.

j_call d_call v_call clone_size cdr3_nt cdr3_aa
TRBJ2-1 TRBD2 TRBV4-3 . TGCGCCAGCAGCCAGGGACTAGCGGTCCGGGGGAATGAGCAGTTCTTC CASSQGLAVRGNEQFF
TRBJ1-1 TRBD1 TRBV5-1 . TGCGCCAGCAGCTTGGGGGACAGATTGAACACTGAAGCTTTCTTT CASSLGDRLNTEAFF
TRBJ1-1 . TRBV18 few TGTGCCAGCTCTCCCCTCCCCAATTACTCCGGGGAAGCTTTCTTT CASSPLPNYSGEAFF
TRBJ1-2 . TRBV7-9 . TGTGCCAAGGATTTGACAGAAAACTATGGCTACACCTTC CAKDLTENYGYTF
TRBJ2-3 . TRBV7-2 . TGTGCCAGCAGCCGAGACACAGATACGCAGTATTTT CASSRDTDTQYF
TRBJ2-7 TRBD2 TRBV4-2 . TGTGCCAGCAGCCAAGGACTAGCGGGATCCTACGAGCAGTACTTC CASSQGLAGSYEQYF
TRBJ2-3 . TRBV7-6 few TGTGCCAGCAGCTCCGACGGGGCTGCCGGAGGTACGCAGTATTTT CASSSDGAAGGTQYF
TRBJ1-2 . TRBV5-1 . TGCGCCAGCAGCTTGGACAATAACTATGGCTACACCTTC CASSLDNNYGYTF
TRBJ1-3 . TRBV27 . TGTGCCAGCAGTTTATCGCGGGGAAACACCATATATTTT CASSLSRGNTIYF
TRBJ2-2 . TRBV29-1 . TGCAGCGTTGATTCTTCTGGAGGGATGACCGGGGAGCTGTTTTTT CSVDSSGGMTGELFF
TRBJ1-5 . TRBV12-3/TRBV12-4 . TGTGCCAGCAGCATAGGGGGGATCGAACCCCAGCATTTT CASSIGGIEPQHF
TRBJ1-4 . TRBV27 . TGTGCCAGCAGTTCTCGACAGACCTCTGAAAAACTGTTTTTT CASSSRQTSEKLFF
TRBJ1-2 . TRBV4-1 few TGCGCCAGCAGCCGTTCCGGGCTTAGGGATGGCTACACCTTC CASSRSGLRDGYTF
TRBJ2-1 . TRBV25-1 . TGTGCCAGCAGTGAAGCAGTCTACAATGAGCAGTTCTTC CASSEAVYNEQFF
TRBJ1-2 . TRBV12-3/TRBV12-4 . TGTGCCAGCAGCACAGGGCTACGTGGCTACACCTTC CASSTGLRGYTF
TRBJ2-1 . TRBV5-1 . TGCGCCGGCAGTTTTGAAGGGTTGAATGAGCAGTTCTTC CAGSFEGLNEQFF
TRBJ1-4 . TRBV15 . TGTGCCACCAGCGGAGGGACACAGACTAATGAAAAACTGTTTTTT CATSGGTQTNEKLFF
TRBJ1-1 . TRBV21-1 . TGTGCCAGCATGAACACTGAAGCTTTCTTT CASMNTEAFF
TRBJ1-1 . TRBV6-4 . TGTGCCAGCAGCGCGAGTCCGGGTAACACTGAAGCTTTCTTT CASSASPGNTEAFF
TRBJ2-5 TRBD2 TRBV6-5 . TGTGCCAGCAGTTATTCCCCGGGAGGGATCCAAGAGACCCAGTACTTC CASSYSPGGIQETQYF
TRBJ2-7 . TRBV29-1 . TGCAGCGCCTTCAATCCTGGGGATTACGAGCAGTACTTC CSAFNPGDYEQYF
TRBJ1-2 . TRBV27 . TGTGCCAGCAGTTTATCACAGGGTTCGTCGAGCTACACCTTC CASSLSQGSSSYTF
TRBJ2-1 . TRBV6-5 . TGTGCCAGCAATTTACAGGGCTACAATGAGCAGTTCTTC CASNLQGYNEQFF
TRBJ2-3 . TRBV19 . TGTGCCAGTAGTATAGTCAGGGATACTTTCACAGATACGCAGTATTTT CASSIVRDTFTDTQYF
TRBJ1-3 . TRBV5-6 . TGTGCCAGCAGCCAACAGGGTGGAGACACCATATATTTT CASSQQGGDTIYF
TRBJ1-4 TRBD1 TRBV2 . TGTGCCAGCAGAGACAGGGGTAATGAAAAACTGTTTTTT CASRDRGNEKLFF
TRBJ2-5 . TRBV6-2/TRBV6-3 . TGTGCCAGCAGTTATTCCAGGGTGGGGGAGACCCAGTACTTC CASSYSRVGETQYF
TRBJ1-2 . TRBV13 . TGTGCCAGCAGCTTAGGCAGCAGGTATGACGGCTACACCTTC CASSLGSRYDGYTF
TRBJ2-7 . TRBV7-9 . TGTGCCAGCAGCAATTGGAGGCCCTGGACCTACGAGCAGTACTTC CASSNWRPWTYEQYF
TRBJ2-7 TRBD2 TRBV6-5 . TGTGCCAGCAGTAGTACTAGCGGGAGCTACGAGCAGTACTTC CASSSTSGSYEQYF
TRBJ2-3 . TRBV3-1/TRBV3-2 . TGTGCCAGCAGGCACGGACTCAGCACAGATACGCAGTATTTT CASRHGLSTDTQYF
TRBJ2-7 TRBD2 TRBV6-4 . TGTGCCAGCCACGACCGCGAGGTAAGACTAGCGCTAAGATCCTACGAGCAGTACTTC CASHDREVRLALRSYEQYF
TRBJ1-1 . TRBV20-1 once TGCAGTGCTAGTGGTGTGGCGGGAGTGAACACTGAAGCTTTCTTT CSASGVAGVNTEAFF
TRBJ1-5 . TRBV5-8 . TGTGCCAGCAGCTTTCCTCCGGGGGGGCGGCATTTT CASSFPPGGRHF
TRBJ1-2 TRBD1 TRBV2 . TGTGCCAGCAGTTATGACAGGGTGGGCTACACCTTC CASSYDRVGYTF
TRBJ2-3 . TRBV5-1 . TGCGCCAGCAGCTTGTCAACCCTGGAGACAGATACGCAGTATTTT CASSLSTLETDTQYF
TRBJ1-5 . TRBV18 . TGTGCCAGCTCGCAGACAGTCGATCAGCCCCAGCATTTT CASSQTVDQPQHF
TRBJ2-2 . TRBV2 . TGTGCCAGCAGTGGTAGGGACTCAAAAACCGGGGAGCTGTTTTTT CASSGRDSKTGELFF
TRBJ1-5 TRBD1 TRBV7-7 . TGTGCCAGCAGAGCAGAGGGACAGTCCAATCAGCCCCAGCATTTT CASRAEGQSNQPQHF
TRBJ2-5 TRBD2 TRBV28 once TGTGCCAGCAGTTTACTGGGACTAGGTGGTGAGCGGTACCAAGAGACCCAGTACTTC CASSLLGLGGERYQETQYF
TRBJ2-7 . TRBV5-6 . TGTGCCAGCACCACAGGGCTAGGATACGAGCAGTACTTC CASTTGLGYEQYF
TRBJ2-6 TRBD2 TRBV7-9 . TGTGCCAGCAGCGCTCCGGGACTAGCGAACTCTGGGGCCAACGTCCTGACTTTC CASSAPGLANSGANVLTF
TRBJ2-7 TRBD1 TRBV5-4 . TGTGCCAGCAGCTTGACAGGGGGCATGAAGCAGTACTTC CASSLTGGMKQYF
TRBJ2-1 TRBD2 TRBV12-3/TRBV12-4 . TGTGCCAGCAGTTTCGGCGGGAGGTCTGAGCAGTTCTTC CASSFGGRSEQFF
TRBJ2-7 . TRBV9 . TGTGCCAGCAGCGTAGAAGGGGGGGGCCGCTACGAGCAGTACTTC CASSVEGGGRYEQYF
TRBJ2-7 . TRBV27 . TGTGCCAGCAGTGACAGAACCCAACAGTACGAGCAGTACTTC CASSDRTQQYEQYF
TRBJ2-3 TRBD2 TRBV5-6 . TGTGCCAGCAGCTTGTTCCTCGATCTAGCGGGAGTAGCCGATACGCAGTATTTT CASSLFLDLAGVADTQYF
TRBJ1-2 . TRBV7-2 . TGTGCCAGCAGCCCCCGGAGGGGGGGTGGCTACACCTTC CASSPRRGGGYTF
TRBJ2-5 TRBD2 TRBV20-1 . TGCAGTGCTAGTGATGGGGGAGGCGGGAGAGAGACCCAGTACTTC CSASDGGGGRETQYF
TRBJ2-3 TRBD2 TRBV20-1 . TGCAGTGCTAGTCCCTCTAGCGGGAGGGCAGATACGCAGTATTTT CSASPSSGRADTQYF
TRBJ1-2 . TRBV12-3/TRBV12-4 . TGTGCCAGCAGTTTAGCGCAGGTCTATGGCTACACCTTC CASSLAQVYGYTF
TRBJ2-5 TRBD1 TRBV6-5 . TGTGCCAGCAGCCAAGAGGGGGCCTCAGAGACCCAGTACTTC CASSQEGASETQYF
TRBJ2-7 . TRBV5-1 once TGCGCCAGCAGCGCACAGGGAGGGGGCTCCTACGAGCAGTACTTC CASSAQGGGSYEQYF
TRBJ1-1 . TRBV4-2 . TGTGCCAGCAGCCCGGAGGTGGACACTGAAGCTTTCTTT CASSPEVDTEAFF
TRBJ2-1 TRBD1 TRBV11-2 . TGTGCCAGCAGCCACTGGGACAGGGGGTACAATGAGCAGTTCTTC CASSHWDRGYNEQFF
TRBJ1-6 TRBD1 TRBV16 . TGTGCCAGCAGCCGGGACAGGCTTGAGAATAATTCACCCCTCCACTTT CASSRDRLENNSPLHF
TRBJ2-7 TRBD1 TRBV7-2 . TGTGCCAGCAGCTTAGATGGGCAGGGGGCCTACTACGAGCAGTACTTC CASSLDGQGAYYEQYF
TRBJ2-1 . TRBV4-2 few TGTGCCAGCAGCCCCTTCCTAGGCAATGAGCAGTTCTTC CASSPFLGNEQFF
TRBJ1-1 . TRBV12-3/TRBV12-4 . TGTGCCAGCAGTATCTTACCTGTGGGTGAAGCTTTCTTT CASSILPVGEAFF